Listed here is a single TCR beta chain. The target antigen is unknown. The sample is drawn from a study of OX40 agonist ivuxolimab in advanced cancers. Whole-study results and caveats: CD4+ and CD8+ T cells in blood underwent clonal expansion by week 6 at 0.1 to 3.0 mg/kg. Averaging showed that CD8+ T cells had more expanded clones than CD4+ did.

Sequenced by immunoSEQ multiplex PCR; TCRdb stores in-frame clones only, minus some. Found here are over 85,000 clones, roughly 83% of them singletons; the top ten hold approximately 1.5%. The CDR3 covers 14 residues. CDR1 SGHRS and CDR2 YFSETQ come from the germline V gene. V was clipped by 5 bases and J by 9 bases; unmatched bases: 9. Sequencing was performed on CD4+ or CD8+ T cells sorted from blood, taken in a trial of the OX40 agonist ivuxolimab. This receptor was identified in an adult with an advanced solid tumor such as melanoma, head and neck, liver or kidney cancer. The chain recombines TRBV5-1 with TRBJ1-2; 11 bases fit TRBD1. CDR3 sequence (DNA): TGCGCCAGCAGTCGTGGACAGGGGGCCCCAAGCTACACCTTC. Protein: CASSRGQGAPSYTF.